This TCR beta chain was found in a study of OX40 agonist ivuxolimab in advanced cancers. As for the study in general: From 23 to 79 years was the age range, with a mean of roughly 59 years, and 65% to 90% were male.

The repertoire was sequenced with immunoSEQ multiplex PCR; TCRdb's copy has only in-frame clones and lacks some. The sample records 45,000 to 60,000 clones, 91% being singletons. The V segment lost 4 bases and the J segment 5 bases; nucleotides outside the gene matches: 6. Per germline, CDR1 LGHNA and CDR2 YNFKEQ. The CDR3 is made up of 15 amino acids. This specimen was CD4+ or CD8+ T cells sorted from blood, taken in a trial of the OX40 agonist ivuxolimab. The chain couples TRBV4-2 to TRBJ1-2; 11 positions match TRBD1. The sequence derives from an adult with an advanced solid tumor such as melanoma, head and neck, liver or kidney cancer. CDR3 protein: CASSRGQGAEYGYTF. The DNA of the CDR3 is TGTGCCAGCAGCCGCGGACAGGGGGCTGAGTATGGCTACACCTTC.